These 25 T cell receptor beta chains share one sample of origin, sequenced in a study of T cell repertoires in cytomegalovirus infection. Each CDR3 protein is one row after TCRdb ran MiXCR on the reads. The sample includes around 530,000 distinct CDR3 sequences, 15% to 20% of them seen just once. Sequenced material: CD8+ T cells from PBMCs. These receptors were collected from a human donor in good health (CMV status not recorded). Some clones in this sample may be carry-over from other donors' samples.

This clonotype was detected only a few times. The CDR3 DNA follows: TGTGCCAGCAGTTACTCGATAGGGCAGGTCTCCTACGAGCAGTACTTC. As protein: CASSYSIGQVSYEQYF. J is TRBJ2-7 and V is TRBV6-5; D not certain. Per germline, CDR1 MNHEY and CDR2 SVGAGI. V lost 0 bases and J lost 0, with 12 bases in between. The CDR3 is 16 residues long.

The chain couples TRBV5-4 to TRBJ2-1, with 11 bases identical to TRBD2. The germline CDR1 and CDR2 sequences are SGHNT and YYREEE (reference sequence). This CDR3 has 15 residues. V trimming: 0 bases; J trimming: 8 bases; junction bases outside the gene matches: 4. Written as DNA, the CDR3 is TGTGCCAGCAGCTTGGGACTAGCGGGGCTCTATGAGCAGTTCTTC. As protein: CASSLGLAGLYEQFF.

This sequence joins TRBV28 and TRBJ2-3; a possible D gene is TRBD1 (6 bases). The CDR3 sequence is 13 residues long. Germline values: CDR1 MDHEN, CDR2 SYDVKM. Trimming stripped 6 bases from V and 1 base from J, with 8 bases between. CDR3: CASSNRGTDTQYF. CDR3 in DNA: TGTGCCAGCAGCAACAGGGGCACAGATACGCAGTATTTT.

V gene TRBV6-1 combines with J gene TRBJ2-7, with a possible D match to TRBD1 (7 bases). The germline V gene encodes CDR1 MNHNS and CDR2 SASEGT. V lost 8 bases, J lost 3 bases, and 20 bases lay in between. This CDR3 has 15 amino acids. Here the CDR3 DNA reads TGTGCCAGCTCCGGGGCGGGACAGCAGCACTACGAGCAGTACTTC. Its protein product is CASSGAGQQHYEQYF.

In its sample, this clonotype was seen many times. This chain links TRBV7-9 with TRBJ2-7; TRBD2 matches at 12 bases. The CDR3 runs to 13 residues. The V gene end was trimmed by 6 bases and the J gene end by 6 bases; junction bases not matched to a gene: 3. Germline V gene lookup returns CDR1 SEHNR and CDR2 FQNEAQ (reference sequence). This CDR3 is CASRTSGSSEQYF. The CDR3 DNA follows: TGTGCCAGCAGGACTAGCGGGAGCTCCGAGCAGTACTTC.

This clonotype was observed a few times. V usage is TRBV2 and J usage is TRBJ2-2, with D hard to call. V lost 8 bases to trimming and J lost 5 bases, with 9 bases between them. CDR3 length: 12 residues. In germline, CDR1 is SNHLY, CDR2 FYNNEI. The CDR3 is CASASETGELFF. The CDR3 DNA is TGTGCCAGCGCTTCCGAGACCGGGGAGCTGTTTTTT.

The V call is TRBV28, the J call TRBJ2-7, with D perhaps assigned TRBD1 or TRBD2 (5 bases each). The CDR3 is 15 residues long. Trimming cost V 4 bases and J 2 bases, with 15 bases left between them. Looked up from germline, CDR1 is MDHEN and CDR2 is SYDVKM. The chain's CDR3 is CASSYSGTSAYEQYF. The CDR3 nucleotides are TGTGCCAGCAGTTATTCCGGGACCTCTGCCTACGAGCAGTACTTC.

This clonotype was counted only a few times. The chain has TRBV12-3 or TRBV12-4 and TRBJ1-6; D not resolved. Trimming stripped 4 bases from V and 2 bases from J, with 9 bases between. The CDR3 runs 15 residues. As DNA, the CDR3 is TGTGCCAGCAGTTATGACATCGCCTATAATTCACCCCTCCACTTT. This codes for CASSYDIAYNSPLHF.

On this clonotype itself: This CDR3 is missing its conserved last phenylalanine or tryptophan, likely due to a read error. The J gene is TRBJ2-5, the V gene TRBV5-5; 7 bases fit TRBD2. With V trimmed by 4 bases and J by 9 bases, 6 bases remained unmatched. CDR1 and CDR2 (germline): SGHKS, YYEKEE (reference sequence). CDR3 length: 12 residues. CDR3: CASSVRDYPQYL. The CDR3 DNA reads TGTGCCAGCAGCGTCCGGGACTATCCCCAGTACTTA.

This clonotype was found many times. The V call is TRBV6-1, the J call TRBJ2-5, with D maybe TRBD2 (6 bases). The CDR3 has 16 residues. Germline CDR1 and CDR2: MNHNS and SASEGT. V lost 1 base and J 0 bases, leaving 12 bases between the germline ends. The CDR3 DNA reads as TGTGCCAGCAGTGAAGGGCCTGCGGGAAACCAAGAGACCCAGTACTTC. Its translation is CASSEGPAGNQETQYF.

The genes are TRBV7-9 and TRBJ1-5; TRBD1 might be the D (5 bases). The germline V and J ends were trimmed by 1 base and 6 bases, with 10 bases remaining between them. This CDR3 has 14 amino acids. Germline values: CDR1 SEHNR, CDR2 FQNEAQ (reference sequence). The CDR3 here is CASSLVGVGQPQHF. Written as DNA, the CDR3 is TGTGCCAGCAGCTTAGTGGGGGTTGGTCAGCCCCAGCATTTT.

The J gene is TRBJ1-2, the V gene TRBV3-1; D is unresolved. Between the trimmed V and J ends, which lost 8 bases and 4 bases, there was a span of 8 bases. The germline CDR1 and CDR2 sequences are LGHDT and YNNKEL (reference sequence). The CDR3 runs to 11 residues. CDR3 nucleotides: TGTGCCAGCTGGCAAGGCTATGGCTACACCTTC. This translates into CASWQGYGYTF. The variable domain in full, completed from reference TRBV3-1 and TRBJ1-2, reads DTAVSQTPKYLVTQMGNDKSIKCEQNLGHDTMYWYKQDSKKFLKIMFSYNNKELIINETVPNRFSPKSPDKAHLNLHINSLELGDSAVYFCASWQGYGYTFGSGTRLTVV.

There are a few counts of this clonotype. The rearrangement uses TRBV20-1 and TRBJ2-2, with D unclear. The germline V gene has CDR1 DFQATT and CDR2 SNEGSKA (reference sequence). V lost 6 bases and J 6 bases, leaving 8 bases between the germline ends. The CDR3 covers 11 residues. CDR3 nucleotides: TGCAGTGCAATAAGTGCCGGGGAGCTGTTTTTT. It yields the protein CSAISAGELFF.

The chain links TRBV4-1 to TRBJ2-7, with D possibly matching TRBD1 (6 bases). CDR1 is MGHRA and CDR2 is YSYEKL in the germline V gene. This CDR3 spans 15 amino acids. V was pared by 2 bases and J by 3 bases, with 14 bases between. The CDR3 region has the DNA TGCGCCAGCAGCCAACCCTTCCGGGACAACTACGAGCAGTACTTC. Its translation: CASSQPFRDNYEQYF.

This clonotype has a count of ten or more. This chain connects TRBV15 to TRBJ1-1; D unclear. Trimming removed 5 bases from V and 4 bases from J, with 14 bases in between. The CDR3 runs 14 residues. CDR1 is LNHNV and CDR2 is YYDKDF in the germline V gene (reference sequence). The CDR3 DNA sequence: TGTGCCACCAGCCCCCGGGCCCTGGGCACTGAAGCTTTCTTT. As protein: CATSPRALGTEAFF.

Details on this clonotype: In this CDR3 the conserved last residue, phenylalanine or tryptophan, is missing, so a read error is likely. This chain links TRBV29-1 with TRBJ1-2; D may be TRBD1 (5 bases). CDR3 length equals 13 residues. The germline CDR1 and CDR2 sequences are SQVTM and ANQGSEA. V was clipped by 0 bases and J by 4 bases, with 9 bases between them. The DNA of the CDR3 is TGCAGCGTTGAAGACGGGGCCAGCTATGGCTACACCATC. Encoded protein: CSVEDGASYGYTI.

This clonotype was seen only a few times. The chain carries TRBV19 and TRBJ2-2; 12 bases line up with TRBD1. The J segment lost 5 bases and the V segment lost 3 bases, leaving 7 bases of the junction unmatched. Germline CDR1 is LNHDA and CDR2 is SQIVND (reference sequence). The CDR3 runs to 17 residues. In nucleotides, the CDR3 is TGTGCCAGTAGTATCGACGGGACAGGGGGCGATACCGGGGAGCTGTTTTTT. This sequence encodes CASSIDGTGGDTGELFF.

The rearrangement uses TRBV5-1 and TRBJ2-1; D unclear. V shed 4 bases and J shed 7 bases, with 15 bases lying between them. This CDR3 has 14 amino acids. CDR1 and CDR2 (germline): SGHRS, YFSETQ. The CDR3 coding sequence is TGCGCCAGCAGCGGGCCGACACGGAGAAATGAGCAGTTCTTC. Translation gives CASSGPTRRNEQFF.

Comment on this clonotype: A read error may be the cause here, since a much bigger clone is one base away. The CDR3 sequence is CASSHGRTDTQYF. CDR3 sequence (DNA): TGTGCCAGCAGCCACGGGAGAACAGATACGCAGTATTTT. This rearrangement joins TRBV7-3 to TRBJ2-3; D is perhaps TRBD2 (6 bases). Germline assignment: CDR1 SGHTA and CDR2 FQGTGA. The CDR3 length is 13 residues. Trimming cost V 5 bases and J 3 bases, with 9 bases left between them.

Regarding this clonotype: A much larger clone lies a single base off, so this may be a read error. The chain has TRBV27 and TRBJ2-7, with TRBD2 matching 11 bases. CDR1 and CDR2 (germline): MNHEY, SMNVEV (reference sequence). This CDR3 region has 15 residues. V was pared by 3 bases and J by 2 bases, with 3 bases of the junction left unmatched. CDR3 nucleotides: TGTGCCAGCAGTTTGGGACTAGCGGCCACCTACGAGCAGTACTTC. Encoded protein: CASSLGLAATYEQYF.

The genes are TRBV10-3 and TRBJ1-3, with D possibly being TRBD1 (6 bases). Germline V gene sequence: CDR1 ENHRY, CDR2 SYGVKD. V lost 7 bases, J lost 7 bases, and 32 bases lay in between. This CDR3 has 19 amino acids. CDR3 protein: CAITDPTLGARRTLNTIYF. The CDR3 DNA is TGTGCCATCACCGACCCGACTCTGGGGGCCCGTCGCACGCTGAACACCATATATTTT.

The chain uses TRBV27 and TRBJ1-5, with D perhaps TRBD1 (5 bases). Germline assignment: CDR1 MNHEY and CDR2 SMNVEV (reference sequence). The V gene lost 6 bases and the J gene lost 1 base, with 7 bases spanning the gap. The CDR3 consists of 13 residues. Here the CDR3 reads CASRGLSNQPQHF. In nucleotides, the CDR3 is TGTGCCAGCAGGGGGCTGAGCAATCAGCCCCAGCATTTT.

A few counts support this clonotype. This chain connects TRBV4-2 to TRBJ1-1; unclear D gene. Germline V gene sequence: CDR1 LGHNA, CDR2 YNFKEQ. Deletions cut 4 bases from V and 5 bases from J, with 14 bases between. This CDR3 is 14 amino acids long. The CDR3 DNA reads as TGTGCCAGCAGCCTCCTCGAAGGGAGGACTGAAGCTTTCTTT. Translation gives CASSLLEGRTEAFF.

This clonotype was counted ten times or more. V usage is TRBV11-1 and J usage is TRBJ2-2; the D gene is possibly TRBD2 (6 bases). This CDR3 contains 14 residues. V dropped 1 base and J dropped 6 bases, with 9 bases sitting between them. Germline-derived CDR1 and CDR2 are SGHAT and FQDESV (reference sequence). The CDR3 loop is CASSLVGGPGELFF. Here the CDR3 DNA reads TGTGCCAGCAGCTTAGTCGGGGGACCCGGGGAGCTGTTTTTT.

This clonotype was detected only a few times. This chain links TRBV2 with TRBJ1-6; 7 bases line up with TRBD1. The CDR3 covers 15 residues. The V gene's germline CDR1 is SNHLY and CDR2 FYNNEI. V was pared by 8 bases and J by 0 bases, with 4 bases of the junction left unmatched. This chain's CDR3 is CASGDSSSYNSPLHF. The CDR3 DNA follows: TGTGCCAGCGGGGACAGTTCCTCCTATAATTCACCCCTCCACTTT.